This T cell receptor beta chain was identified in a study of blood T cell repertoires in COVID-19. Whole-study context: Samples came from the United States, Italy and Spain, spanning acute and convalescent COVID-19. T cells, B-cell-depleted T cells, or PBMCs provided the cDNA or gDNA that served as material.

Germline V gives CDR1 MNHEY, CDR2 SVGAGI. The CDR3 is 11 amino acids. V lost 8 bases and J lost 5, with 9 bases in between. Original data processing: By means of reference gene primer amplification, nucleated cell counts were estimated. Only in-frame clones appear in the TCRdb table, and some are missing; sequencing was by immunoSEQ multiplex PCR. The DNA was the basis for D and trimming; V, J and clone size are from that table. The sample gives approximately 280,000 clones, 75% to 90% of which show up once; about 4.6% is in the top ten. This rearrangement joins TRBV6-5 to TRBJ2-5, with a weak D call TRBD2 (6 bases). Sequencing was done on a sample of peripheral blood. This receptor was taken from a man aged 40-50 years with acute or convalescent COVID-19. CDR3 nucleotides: TGTGCCAGCGGGGGGACTGAGACCCAGTACTTC. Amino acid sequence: CASGGTETQYF.